Presented here are 17 T cell receptor beta chains from one specimen sequenced in a study of blood T cell repertoires in COVID-19. Some clones are missing from TCRdb's copy, which holds only in-frame ones; the method was immunoSEQ multiplex PCR. The table includes some 70,000 clones, around 90% detected once. The specimen sequenced was peripheral blood. The source is a man aged 45-65 years with active COVID-19.

This clone has more than one count but fewer than ten. The chain employs TRBV4-2 and TRBJ1-5; the D gene is possibly TRBD1 (5 bases). Looked up from germline, CDR1 is LGHNA and CDR2 is YNFKEQ. This CDR3 has 14 residues. V shed 1 base and J shed 2 bases, with 6 bases lying between them. CDR3 DNA sequence: TGTGCCAGCAGCCAAGGGGGCCGCAATCAGCCCCAGCATTTT. Translated, it gives CASSQGGRNQPQHF.

This chain uses TRBV27 with TRBJ2-1; TRBD1 aligns across 7 bases. The length of the CDR3 is 16 residues. CDR1 MNHEY and CDR2 SMNVEV come from the germline V gene (reference sequence). The J segment lost 5 bases and the V segment lost 2 bases, leaving 9 bases of the junction unmatched. CDR3 coding DNA: TGTGCCAGCAGTTTACTACAGGGGTCGCTGGACAATGAGCAGTTCTTC. Translation gives CASSLLQGSLDNEQFF.

The rearrangement uses TRBV29-1 and TRBJ2-7, with TRBD1 identical over 7 bases. The CDR3 has 14 residues. CDR1 and CDR2 from the germline V gene are SQVTM and ANQGSEA. J was trimmed by 0 bases and V by 3 bases; bases with no gene match: 5. The CDR3 coding sequence is TGCAGCGTTGAGTTAACAGGGGCCTCCTACGAGCAGTACTTC. It specifies CSVELTGASYEQYF.

The genes are TRBV4-3 and TRBJ2-7; TRBD1 might be the D (5 bases). The CDR3 is made up of 15 amino acids. The V and J ends lost 1 base and 0 bases respectively, with 10 bases between them. Germline CDR1 reads LGHNA; CDR2 reads YSLEER. In nucleotides, the CDR3 is TGCGCCAGCAGCCAAGTTCAGGACAACTCCTACGAGCAGTACTTC. Its protein is CASSQVQDNSYEQYF.

The rearrangement joins TRBV6-5 to TRBJ2-5; TRBD2 agrees at 8 bases. Unmatched junction bases numbered 8, after V lost 7 bases and J lost 1 base. CDR3 length: 15 residues. In germline, CDR1 is MNHEY, CDR2 SVGAGI. CDR3 nucleotide sequence: TGTGCCAGCACCCCGAGGAGCGGGGGCCAAGAGACCCAGTACTTC. Amino acids: CASTPRSGGQETQYF.

The rearrangement uses TRBV18 and TRBJ1-2, with 10 bases that match TRBD1. With V trimmed by 6 bases and J by 0 bases, 4 bases remained unmatched. Germline CDR1 KGHSH, CDR2 LQKENI. The CDR3 has 15 amino acids. The CDR3 region is CASSVDRGTNYGYTF. The CDR3 DNA reads TGTGCCAGCTCCGTGGACAGGGGGACTAACTATGGCTACACCTTC.

The rearrangement uses TRBV7-2 and TRBJ2-1, with D perhaps TRBD2 (7 bases). The germline V and J ends were trimmed by 2 bases and 6 bases, with 17 bases remaining between them. The CDR3 is made up of 16 amino acids. In germline, CDR1 is SGHTA, CDR2 FQGNSA. This CDR3 reads CASSLHGGGGGNEQFF. DNA of the CDR3: TGTGCCAGCAGCTTACATGGAGGGGGAGGGGGCAATGAGCAGTTCTTC. The variable domain in full, completed from reference TRBV7-2 and TRBJ2-1, reads GAGVSQSPSNKVTEKGKDVELRCDPISGHTALYWYRQSLGQGLEFLIYFQGNSAPDKSGLPSDRFSAERTGGSVSTLTIQRTQQEDSAVYLCASSLHGGGGGNEQFFGPGTRLTVL.

This clone was detected only once. The rearrangement links TRBV5-1 to TRBJ2-7; TRBD2 matches at 11 bases. The germline V gene has CDR1 SGHRS and CDR2 YFSETQ. The CDR3 has 15 residues. The V gene end was trimmed by 3 bases and the J gene end by 0 bases; junction bases not matched to a gene: 2. The DNA of the CDR3 is TGCGCCAGCAGCTCTAGCGGGAGGACCTCCTACGAGCAGTACTTC. As protein: CASSSSGRTSYEQYF.

V usage is TRBV7-9 and J usage is TRBJ1-2, with 7 bases fitting TRBD1. Germline V CDR1 and CDR2: SEHNR, FQNEAQ (reference sequence). V shed 3 bases and J 3 bases; nucleotides not matched to a gene: 1. The CDR3 contains 13 residues. The CDR3, as DNA: TGTGCCAGCAGCTTTACAGGGGACTATGGCTACACCTTC. It codes for CASSFTGDYGYTF.

The rearrangement links TRBV7-2 to TRBJ2-4, with TRBD2 as a possible D gene (6 bases). V gave up 5 bases and J gave up 3 bases, with 17 bases separating them. The CDR3 is 16 amino acids. Germline lookup yields CDR1 SGHTA and CDR2 FQGNSA. This chain's CDR3 is CASSPNGFGGKNIQYF. The DNA of the CDR3 is TGTGCCAGCAGCCCGAACGGCTTCGGGGGCAAAAACATTCAGTACTTC. Combining the CDR3 with reference TRBV7-2 and TRBJ2-4 gives the whole variable domain GAGVSQSPSNKVTEKGKDVELRCDPISGHTALYWYRQSLGQGLEFLIYFQGNSAPDKSGLPSDRFSAERTGGSVSTLTIQRTQQEDSAVYLCASSPNGFGGKNIQYFGAGTRLSVL.

This chain links TRBV3-1 (or the pseudogene TRBV3-2) with TRBJ2-7; D is possibly TRBD2 (5 bases). The CDR3 has 13 amino acids. Germline CDR1 is LGHDT and CDR2 is YNNKEL (reference sequence). Trimming took off 4 bases at V and 3 bases at J, with 10 bases between the two ends. CDR3 nucleotide sequence: TGTGCCAGCAGCCGAGATGAGGGCTACGAGCAGTACTTC. Its protein product is CASSRDEGYEQYF.

The chain is built from TRBV24-1 and TRBJ2-5; weak D call: TRBD1 (6 bases). The CDR3 is 15 residues long. V was clipped by 1 base and J by 3 bases, with 11 bases between them. Germline V CDR1 and CDR2: KGHDR, SFDVKD. The CDR3 protein is CATSDFRTAEETQYF. CDR3 coding DNA: TGTGCCACCAGTGATTTTCGGACAGCCGAAGAGACCCAGTACTTC.

The rearrangement links TRBV27 to TRBJ2-6; 7 nucleotides match TRBD1. This CDR3 has 15 residues. Germline V CDR1 and CDR2: MNHEY, SMNVEV (reference sequence). V gave up 6 bases and J gave up 2 bases; unmatched junction bases: 4. CDR3 sequence: CASSAGTAGANVLTF. In nucleotides, the CDR3 is TGTGCCAGCAGCGCCGGGACAGCTGGGGCCAACGTCCTGACTTTC.

The chain employs TRBV6-2 or TRBV6-3 and TRBJ1-5; D gene unclear. Trimming removed 6 bases at V and 7 bases at J, with 16 bases between. This CDR3 has 14 amino acids. Germline V gene lookup returns CDR1 MNHEY and CDR2 SVGEGT. Here the CDR3 reads CASSLHGTEQPQHF. The CDR3 DNA reads as TGTGCCAGCAGCCTGCATGGAACGGAGCAGCCCCAGCATTTT.

This rearrangement joins TRBV6-2 or TRBV6-3 to TRBJ1-2; a weak D match, TRBD1 (6 bases). The CDR3 has 14 amino acids. The V end was cut by 0 bases, the J end by 7 bases, with 12 bases between. Germline CDR1 reads MNHEY; CDR2 reads SVGEGT. The CDR3 DNA is TGTGCCAGCAGTTACTCCCCAGGGGCGGCTGGCTACACCTTC. Its protein is CASSYSPGAAGYTF.

CDR3 sequence (DNA): TGTGCCATCAGTGAGTCTGGGGGGGGGCTATCTAATCAGCCCCAGCATTTT. Amino acids: CAISESGGGLSNQPQHF. The V and J genes are TRBV10-3 and TRBJ1-5, with a possible D match to TRBD1 (6 bases). CDR1 ENHRY and CDR2 SYGVKD come from the germline V gene. The CDR3 consists of 17 residues. Trimming shortened V by 0 bases and J by 4 bases, and 16 bases separated the two germline ends.

The V gene is TRBV19, the J gene TRBJ1-6; D is unresolved. The V end lost 4 bases, the J end lost 6 bases, and 13 bases lay between the germline ends. Germline V gene sequence: CDR1 LNHDA, CDR2 SQIVND (reference sequence). CDR3 size: 15 residues. The CDR3 nucleotides are TGTGCCAGTAGTAGGATACAGTTTTTTAATTCACCCCTCCACTTT. Amino acid sequence: CASSRIQFFNSPLHF.